Following are 12 T cell receptor beta chains from one sample sequenced in a study of shared clonotypes between healthy human individuals. Profiled with immunoSEQ multiplex PCR; TCRdb holds only in-frame clones, not every one. The sample comprises around 2.1 million clones, 90% to 95% of which are singletons, and around 1.7% rests with the top ten. Cells designated naive CD8 were CD45RO-negative and were positively selected for CCR7, with terminally differentiated effector memory CD45RA+ cells excluded. The specimen was naive CD8+ T cells from PBMCs. All receptors derive from a man in his late teens or twenties in good health. Some clones in this sample may be carry-over from other donors' samples.

The rearrangement links TRBV7-9 to TRBJ1-1; tentative D call: TRBD1 (5 bases). The CDR3 contains 13 residues. V was clipped by 8 bases and J by 4 bases, with 14 bases between them. The germline gives CDR1 SEHNR, CDR2 FQNEAQ (reference sequence). The CDR3 DNA reads as TGTGCCAGCGGGACCCGGGGGAGCACTGAAGCTTTCTTT. Amino acid sequence: CASGTRGSTEAFF. Complete variable domain (other parts from reference TRBV7-9 and TRBJ1-1): DTGVSQNPRHKITKRGQNVTFRCDPISEHNRLYWYRQTLGQGPEFLTYFQNEAQLEKSRLLSDRFSAERPKGSFSTLEIQRTEQGDSAMYLCASGTRGSTEAFFGQGTRLTVV.

This clone has just one count. The rearrangement links TRBV7-2 to TRBJ1-3, with D uncertain. The CDR3 consists of 15 residues. Trimming cost V 0 bases and J 0 bases, with 6 bases left between them. The germline gives CDR1 SGHTA, CDR2 FQGNSA. The DNA for the CDR3 is TGTGCCAGCAGCTTAGCGCCCAGCTCTGGAAACACCATATATTTT. Encoded protein: CASSLAPSSGNTIYF. The full variable domain, rest sourced from reference TRBV7-2 and TRBJ1-3, is GAGVSQSPSNKVTEKGKDVELRCDPISGHTALYWYRQSLGQGLEFLIYFQGNSAPDKSGLPSDRFSAERTGGSVSTLTIQRTQQEDSAVYLCASSLAPSSGNTIYFGEGSWLTVV.

A word on this clone: Other DNA sequences in this sample translate to the same CDR3. This chain joins TRBV6-4 and TRBJ2-1; possibly TRBD2 for D (7 bases). The germline V and J ends were trimmed by 2 bases and 4 bases, with 9 bases remaining between them. The CDR3 consists of 14 residues. The germline V gene encodes CDR1 MRHNA and CDR2 SNTAGT. CDR3 sequence: CASSDRGGYNEQFF. CDR3 in DNA: TGTGCCAGCAGTGACAGGGGGGGGTACAATGAGCAGTTCTTC.

Note on this clone: Other DNA variants within this sample encode the same CDR3. V usage is TRBV28 and J usage is TRBJ1-1, with D perhaps TRBD1 (5 bases). V shed 2 bases and J shed 4 bases, with 11 bases lying between them. This CDR3 has 14 residues. Germline V CDR1 and CDR2: MDHEN, SYDVKM. The CDR3 loop is CASSLRGEGTEAFF. The CDR3 DNA follows: TGTGCCAGCAGTTTACGGGGCGAGGGCACTGAAGCTTTCTTT.

This clone is a singleton in its sample. Other nucleotide sequences in the sample specify the same CDR3. This chain joins TRBV14 and TRBJ2-7; possible D gene TRBD1, 5 bases. The CDR3 runs 14 residues. CDR1 and CDR2 (germline): SGHDN, FVKESK. V was trimmed by 3 bases and J by 2 bases, leaving 11 bases between them. This CDR3 reads CASSHGTGAYEQYF. The DNA for the CDR3 is TGTGCCAGCAGCCATGGAACAGGAGCCTACGAGCAGTACTTC.

The chain recombines TRBV27 with TRBJ2-7; 11 positions match TRBD2. Trimming at V came to 3 bases and at J to 0 bases, leaving 4 bases not matched to a gene. The germline V gene has CDR1 MNHEY and CDR2 SMNVEV (reference sequence). This CDR3 contains 16 residues. The CDR3 DNA reads as TGTGCCAGCAGTTTTTCTAGCGGGGGGAGCTCCTACGAGCAGTACTTC. It is translated as CASSFSSGGSSYEQYF.

In DNA, the CDR3 is TGTGCCAGCAGCTTAAGCTCCTACAATGAGCAGTTCTTC. This translates into CASSLSSYNEQFF. The chain recombines TRBV5-6 with TRBJ2-1; no clear D. The CDR3 consists of 13 residues. CDR1 and CDR2 (germline): SGHDT, YYEEEE. The V and J ends lost 2 bases and 0 bases respectively, with 3 bases between them.

The genes are TRBV13 and TRBJ1-5; D remains unclear. Trimming took 2 bases from V and 9 from J, leaving 11 bases between them. CDR1 PRHDT and CDR2 FYEKMQ come from the germline V gene (reference sequence). This CDR3 has 13 residues. The CDR3 nucleotides read TGTGCCAGCAGCTTATTGCCCGAGGGGCCCCAGCATTTT. Its translation is CASSLLPEGPQHF. Full variable domain (rest looked up from reference TRBV13 and TRBJ1-5): AAGVIQSPRHLIKEKRETATLKCYPIPRHDTVYWYQQGPGQDPQFLISFYEKMQSDKGSIPDRFSAQQFSDYHSELNMSSLELGDSALYFCASSLLPEGPQHFGDGTRLSIL.

V and J are TRBV30 and TRBJ2-2; D remains unclear. This CDR3 is built from 17 residues. Germline loops: CDR1 GTSNPN, CDR2 SVGIG (reference sequence). The V end lost 0 bases, the J end lost 0 bases, and 14 bases lay between the germline ends. The CDR3 DNA follows: TGTGCCTGGAGTGTACTTCCCAGAAGTACGAACACCGGGGAGCTGTTTTTT. Amino acid sequence: CAWSVLPRSTNTGELFF.

This chain links TRBV7-8 with TRBJ1-2; TRBD1 agrees at 8 bases. The CDR3 covers 17 residues. CDR1 is SGHVS, CDR2 FQNEAQ, per germline. V trimming: 2 bases; J trimming: 2 bases; junction bases outside the gene matches: 10. The CDR3 loop reads CASSLREGTGDNYGYTF. In nucleotides, the CDR3 is TGTGCCAGCAGCTTAAGGGAGGGGACAGGTGACAACTATGGCTACACCTTC.

In this sample, this clone turned up a few times. The V call is TRBV7-9, the J call TRBJ2-1; 9 bases map to TRBD2. The length of the CDR3 is 15 residues. From germline, CDR1 is SEHNR and CDR2 FQNEAQ (reference sequence). J gave up 9 bases and V 4 bases, and 10 bases lay outside the gene matches. In DNA form, the CDR3 reads TGTGCCAGCAGCTGGGCTAGCGGGATTGGCGGTGAGCAGTTCTTC. This encodes CASSWASGIGGEQFF.

This clone was found once. The V gene is TRBV11-2, the J gene TRBJ2-2, with a weak D call TRBD1 (5 bases). V lost 2 bases and J 0 bases, leaving 16 bases between the germline ends. The CDR3 is made up of 18 amino acids. CDR1 SGHAT and CDR2 FQNNGV come from the germline V gene. DNA of the CDR3: TGTGCCAGCAGCTTAACTCCGCGGACAATCTCGAACACCGGGGAGCTGTTTTTT. Its protein is CASSLTPRTISNTGELFF.